This T cell receptor (beta chain) comes out of a study of CXCR3-negative and CXCR3-positive naive CD8 T cells. Study outcomes and limitations: Diversity was high in both naive subsets and much lower in memory cells.

The germline gives CDR1 LGHNA, CDR2 YSLEER. This CDR3 region has 17 residues. Triplicate sorting captured approximately 300,000 cells each from every CD8+ T cell subset. The libraries of TRB cDNA were prepared using 5' RACE with UMI labels. TCRdb reanalyzed the 5' RACE reads, giving one entry per CDR3 protein sequence and no DNA. Its listing shows about 40,000 distinct CDR3 sequences. Its frequency marks this clonotype as medium-sized. Its antigen remains unidentified. V gene TRBV4-3 combines with J gene TRBJ1-1; TCRdb outputs TRBD1, but without DNA this stays unchecked. The sequencing sample was made of memory CD8+ T cells from blood. This TCR was recovered from a human donor in good health. Some clones in this sample may be carry-over from other donors' samples. CDR3: CASSQAEGAWENTEAFF.